These 23 T cell receptor beta chains were all obtained from the same sample, sequenced in a study of T cells in localized non-small cell lung cancer. Sequencing was performed with immunoSEQ multiplex PCR; in TCRdb, only in-frame clones are kept and a portion is missing. The table has some 54,000 clones, roughly 80% seen once. The sample was PBMCs, taken before any cancer treatment. The receptors originated from a woman aged 35-70 years with stage II lung adenocarcinoma.

The J gene is TRBJ1-5, the V gene TRBV28, with 7 bases identical to TRBD1. The length of the CDR3 is 16 residues. Germline loops: CDR1 MDHEN, CDR2 SYDVKM. J gave up 3 bases and V 3 bases, and 8 bases lay outside the gene matches. Here the CDR3 DNA reads TGTGCCAGCAGTTTCTTGCAGGGGGGTGCCAATCAGCCCCAGCATTTT. It codes for CASSFLQGGANQPQHF.

This chain links TRBV19 with TRBJ1-1; D perhaps matches TRBD1 (5 bases). CDR3 length: 16 residues. V lost 3 bases to trimming and J lost 0 bases, with 14 bases between them. Germline CDR1 reads LNHDA; CDR2 reads SQIVND (reference sequence). The CDR3 loop is CASSIQGTALNTEAFF. In DNA form, the CDR3 reads TGTGCCAGTAGTATTCAGGGTACCGCTTTGAACACTGAAGCTTTCTTT.

The chain joins TRBV10-1 to TRBJ2-7, with D perhaps TRBD1 (6 bases). Deletions cut 4 bases from V and 3 bases from J, with 19 bases between. Per the germline V gene, CDR1 is WNHNN and CDR2 is SYGVQD (reference sequence). CDR3 length equals 16 residues. The CDR3 protein is CASSGTTGTPFYEQYF. The CDR3 region has the DNA TGCGCCAGCAGTGGGACGACAGGTACCCCCTTCTACGAGCAGTACTTC.

This clone turned up a few times. This rearrangement joins TRBV6-4 to TRBJ2-1, with 9 bases that match TRBD2. V trimming: 4 bases; J trimming: 0 bases; junction bases outside the gene matches: 10. Germline CDR1 and CDR2: MRHNA and SNTAGT. This CDR3 is 18 amino acids long. CDR3 amino acids: CASSVRAGGGSSYNEQFF. CDR3 coding DNA: TGTGCCAGCAGTGTGCGAGCGGGGGGCGGGAGCTCCTACAATGAGCAGTTCTTC.

This sequence joins TRBV4-3 and TRBJ2-4, with unresolved D. The V end was cut by 0 bases, the J end by 7 bases, with 13 bases between. CDR3 length: 15 amino acids. CDR1 and CDR2 (germline): LGHNA, YSLEER. The DNA for the CDR3 is TGCGCCAGCAGCCAAGACCGTCAACAGAGCAACATTCAGTACTTC. Protein product: CASSQDRQQSNIQYF.

Only a few counts were recorded for this clone. CDR3 loop: CASSTRGEAIATNEKLFF. The CDR3, as DNA: TGTGCCAGTAGTACAAGAGGGGAAGCTATTGCAACTAATGAAAAACTGTTTTTT. This chain links TRBV19 with TRBJ1-4; weak D call: TRBD1 (5 bases). Trimming left V 4 bases short and J 0 bases short, with 18 bases between. Germline V lookup: CDR1 LNHDA, CDR2 SQIVND (reference sequence). This CDR3 region has 18 residues.

The chain carries TRBV29-1 and TRBJ2-1; 11 bases match TRBD2. CDR3 length equals 11 residues. Looked up from germline, CDR1 is SQVTM and CDR2 is ANQGSEA. Germline trimming cut 7 bases from V and 8 bases from J; bases unmatched to any gene: 1. The CDR3 is CSGTSGYEQFF. The CDR3 region has the DNA TGCAGCGGGACTAGCGGGTATGAGCAGTTCTTC.

The chain recombines TRBV30 with TRBJ1-4; D gene unclear. In germline, CDR1 is GTSNPN, CDR2 SVGIG (reference sequence). This CDR3 comprises 13 residues. The V and J ends lost 0 bases and 8 bases respectively, with 10 bases between them. The CDR3 nucleotides are TGTGCCTGGAGTGTAGACCTTCCCGAAAAACTGTTTTTT. Protein product: CAWSVDLPEKLFF.

CDR3 nucleotides: TGTGCCAGCAGCTTAGGTGGGGACCCTAGGAATCAGCCCCAGCATTTT. Translating it yields CASSLGGDPRNQPQHF. The rearrangement uses TRBV7-2 and TRBJ1-5; possibly TRBD1 for D (5 bases). The V gene's germline CDR1 is SGHTA and CDR2 FQGNSA. V shed 1 base and J shed 4 bases, with 14 bases lying between them. The CDR3 sequence is 16 residues long.

The genes are TRBV18 and TRBJ1-2, with D perhaps matching TRBD1 (5 bases). CDR1 KGHSH and CDR2 LQKENI come from the germline V gene. CDR3 length: 15 amino acids. V was pared by 1 base and J by 6 bases, with 15 bases between. Here the CDR3 reads CASSPQAQKGHGYTF. DNA for the CDR3: TGTGCCAGCTCACCACAGGCTCAGAAGGGGCATGGCTACACCTTC.

The chain carries TRBV30 and TRBJ1-1; the match to TRBD1 covers 7 bases. Germline V gene data show CDR1 as GTSNPN and CDR2 as SVGIG (reference sequence). The CDR3 runs 11 residues. V was clipped by 7 bases and J by 6 bases; unmatched bases: 5. CDR3 coding DNA: TGTGCCTTAAACAGGGGTCCTGAAGCTTTCTTT. Translating gives CALNRGPEAFF.

About this clone: Within the sample, other DNA sequences also encode this same CDR3. The genes are TRBV29-1 and TRBJ1-5; D is ambiguous. Germline CDR1 reads SQVTM; CDR2 reads ANQGSEA. This CDR3 has 11 residues. The V and J ends lost 4 bases and 2 bases respectively, with 3 bases between them. CDR3 nucleotide sequence: TGCAGCGTTGGAGGCAATCAGCCCCAGCATTTT. Translated: CSVGGNQPQHF.

The rearrangement uses TRBV29-1 and TRBJ2-7, with D tentatively TRBD1 (6 bases). Deletions cut 7 bases from V and 2 bases from J, with 12 bases between. CDR3 length equals 12 residues. Germline-derived CDR1 and CDR2 are SQVTM and ANQGSEA. The CDR3 sequence is CSGRGPTYEQYF. The DNA for the CDR3 is TGCAGCGGCAGGGGTCCGACCTACGAGCAGTACTTC.

The J gene is TRBJ1-4, the V gene TRBV7-8; 9 positions match TRBD1. V lost 3 bases and J lost 1; bases outside the gene matches: 6. The CDR3 runs 17 residues. Germline V gene sequence: CDR1 SGHVS, CDR2 FQNEAQ. CDR3 in amino acids: CASSFNRGLETNEKLFF. For the CDR3, the DNA is TGTGCCAGCAGCTTTAACAGGGGGCTGGAAACTAATGAAAAACTGTTTTTT.

The rearrangement joins TRBV6-6 to TRBJ2-7; D not certain. This CDR3 contains 13 residues. Germline CDR1 is MNHNY and CDR2 is SVGAGI (reference sequence). Trimming removed 2 bases from V and 3 bases from J, with 8 bases in between. The CDR3 DNA reads TGTGCCAGCAGTTACGAAGGTTTCTACGAGCAGTACTTC. It codes for CASSYEGFYEQYF.

In this sample, this clone turned up a few times. Within the sample, other DNA sequences also encode this same CDR3. The chain combines TRBV30 with TRBJ1-6; 7 nucleotides align to TRBD1. Germline-derived CDR1 and CDR2 are GTSNPN and SVGIG (reference sequence). CDR3 length equals 16 residues. Unmatched junction bases numbered 5, after V lost 3 bases and J lost 0 bases. In DNA, the CDR3 is TGTGCCTGGAGCCCGGGACAGAGCTCCTATAATTCACCCCTCCACTTT. This encodes CAWSPGQSSYNSPLHF.

CDR3 region: CASTLNPPNTEAFF. CDR3 DNA sequence: TGTGCCAGTACCCTCAACCCCCCGAACACTGAAGCTTTCTTT. V and J are TRBV19 and TRBJ1-1, with no clear D. The CDR3 is made up of 14 amino acids. Trimming removed 7 bases from V and 1 base from J, with 13 bases in between. Per the germline V gene, CDR1 is LNHDA and CDR2 is SQIVND (reference sequence).

The gene calls are TRBV4-1 and TRBJ2-4; TRBD2 is a possible D gene (6 bases). The CDR3 runs 15 residues. The germline CDR1 and CDR2 sequences are MGHRA and YSYEKL. The ends were cut back, 0 bases at V and 2 bases at J, with 8 bases in the middle. CDR3 amino acids: CASSQDGGTKNIQYF. The CDR3 DNA is TGCGCCAGCAGCCAAGATGGGGGGACCAAAAACATTCAGTACTTC.

This chain uses TRBV7-3 with TRBJ2-2; 9 positions match TRBD2. The CDR3 is made up of 15 amino acids. V trimming: 7 bases; J trimming: 6 bases; junction bases outside the gene matches: 9. In germline, CDR1 is SGHTA, CDR2 FQGTGA. The CDR3 loop reads CASTSELAGSGELFF. The CDR3 coding sequence is TGTGCCAGCACCTCCGAGCTAGCGGGATCCGGGGAGCTGTTTTTT.

This clone was observed a handful of times. Other nucleotide sequences in the sample specify the same CDR3. J is TRBJ1-2 and V is TRBV5-4; maybe TRBD1 (6 bases). Germline CDR1 reads SGHNT; CDR2 reads YYREEE (reference sequence). Trimming removed 4 bases at V and 6 bases at J, with 16 bases between. This CDR3 comprises 14 residues. Here the CDR3 reads CASSPTAGEDGYTF. The CDR3 nucleotides read TGTGCCAGCAGCCCGACCGCAGGGGAGGATGGCTACACCTTC.

The chain is built from TRBV19 and TRBJ1-2, with D tentatively TRBD1 (5 bases). The CDR3 is 16 amino acids. V was pared by 1 base and J by 3 bases, with 15 bases between. The germline V gene has CDR1 LNHDA and CDR2 SQIVND (reference sequence). CDR3 region: CASSIAPTVADYGYTF. The CDR3 region has the DNA TGTGCCAGTAGTATAGCCCCGACAGTTGCGGACTATGGCTACACCTTC.

This chain connects TRBV6-1 to TRBJ1-1; no clear D. Trimming took 11 bases from V and 4 from J, leaving 17 bases between them. This CDR3 comprises 13 residues. Germline loops: CDR1 MNHNS, CDR2 SASEGT. The CDR3 DNA reads as TGTGCCCACGTCCGAGCCCAGAGCACTGAAGCTTTCTTT. It codes for CAHVRAQSTEAFF.

The chain links TRBV28 to TRBJ2-7, with a possible D match to TRBD1 (6 bases). The CDR3 sequence is 16 residues long. Deletions cut 5 bases from V and 4 bases from J, with 21 bases between. Germline V CDR1 and CDR2: MDHEN, SYDVKM. The CDR3 DNA is TGTGCCAGCAGTCACACCCAACAGGGTATGAGGTACGAGCAGTACTTC. Translating gives CASSHTQQGMRYEQYF.